The clone carrying this T cell receptor (beta chain) is medium-sized by share. What it recognizes is unknown. This entry belongs to a study of T cell responses to AZD1222 COVID-19 vaccine. Study context: Combined were second doses at about 4 or about 12 weeks. Study findings and constraints: Only 5 to 7 AZD1222 recipients tested seropositive at baseline. Close to half of spike-specific TCRs reportedly recognize unmutated variant regions.

This CDR3 spans 14 amino acids. Trimming took 1 base from V and 7 from J, leaving 10 bases between them. From germline, CDR1 is MDHEN and CDR2 SYDVKM. Generated by immunoSEQ multiplex PCR, the TCRdb table keeps only in-frame clones and is missing some. The sample holds tens of thousands of clones; around nine tenths are singletons and the top ten take around 3%. This sample comprised peripheral blood, obtained on day 0 of AZD1222 vaccination. This chain joins TRBV28 and TRBJ2-2, with a possible D match to TRBD1 (5 bases). This receptor was taken from an adult in good health. The CDR3 sequence: CASSLSLQGGELFF. CDR3 coding DNA: TGTGCCAGCAGTTTATCCCTGCAGGGCGGGGAGCTGTTTTTT. The full variable domain, in which reference TRBV28 and TRBJ2-2 provide the parts outside the CDR3, is DVKVTQSSRYLVKRTGEKVFLECVQDMDHENMFWYRQDPGLGLRLIYFSYDVKMKEKGDIPEGYSVSREKKERFSLILESASTNQTSMYLCASSLSLQGGELFFGEGSRLTVL.